What follows are 13 T cell receptor beta chains derived from one specimen sequenced in a study of cytomegalovirus exposure and HLA in healthy donors. The primer mix had 60 Vbeta and 13 Jbeta primers. Produced via immunoSEQ multiplex PCR; TCRdb's table is partial and in-frame only. This table holds over 200,000 clones, 70% found once. The source material was PBMCs. Receptors originate from a middle-aged man in good health and CMV-seropositive.

CDR3 in DNA: TGCAGCGTTTCAACAGGGGGGGGAAACACCATATATTTT. Amino acid sequence: CSVSTGGGNTIYF. The rearrangement uses TRBV29-1 and TRBJ1-3, with 8 nucleotides matching TRBD1. After removal of 5 bases from V and 4 bases from J, the junction contained 4 bases not matched to a gene. Germline lookup yields CDR1 SQVTM and CDR2 ANQGSEA. The CDR3 runs to 13 residues.

This chain connects TRBV6-6 to TRBJ2-7; D may be TRBD2 (5 bases). Trimming took 6 bases from V and 2 from J, leaving 20 bases between them. CDR1 and CDR2 from the germline V gene are MNHNY and SVGAGI (reference sequence). CDR3 length: 16 residues. The CDR3 reads CASSLEGSKRPYEQYF. The CDR3 coding sequence is TGTGCCAGCAGCTTAGAGGGATCAAAGCGGCCCTACGAGCAGTACTTC.

This chain joins TRBV9 and TRBJ2-3; D may be TRBD2 (7 bases). Germline V gene lookup returns CDR1 SGDLS and CDR2 YYNGEE. Trimming removed 4 bases from V and 2 bases from J, with 14 bases in between. The CDR3 is made up of 15 amino acids. In DNA form, the CDR3 reads TGTGCCAGCAGCCCCCTGGGGGGGCCCACAGATACGCAGTATTTT. This gives the protein CASSPLGGPTDTQYF.

DNA for the CDR3: TGTGCCGCCGACTACAAAGGGTACAATCAGCCCCAGCATTTT. Amino acid sequence: CAADYKGYNQPQHF. The rearrangement joins TRBV7-9 to TRBJ1-5, with unresolved D. The CDR3 sequence is 14 residues long. Germline-derived CDR1 and CDR2 are SEHNR and FQNEAQ (reference sequence). The V gene lost 11 bases and the J gene lost 3 bases, with 17 bases spanning the gap.

This clone was counted between two and nine times. The chain combines TRBV5-4 with TRBJ2-5; TRBD2 matches 9 bases. V lost 4 bases to trimming and J lost 4 bases; unmatched junction nucleotides: 11. This CDR3 spans 16 amino acids. Germline values: CDR1 SGHNT, CDR2 YYREEE (reference sequence). The CDR3 sequence is CASSQTGTSSSETQYF. The CDR3 DNA follows: TGTGCCAGCAGCCAAACCGGGACTAGCTCCTCAGAGACCCAGTACTTC.

The V call is TRBV15, the J call TRBJ2-3; TRBD2 might be the D (6 bases). The CDR3 extends over 13 amino acids. Germline CDR1 reads LNHNV; CDR2 reads YYDKDF (reference sequence). Trimming removed 3 bases from V and 5 bases from J, with 9 bases in between. The CDR3 here is CATSRGGGDTQYF. CDR3 DNA sequence: TGTGCCACCAGCAGGGGAGGAGGAGATACGCAGTATTTT.

The genes are TRBV7-9 and TRBJ1-5; 10 bases map to TRBD1. The junction had 4 bases not matched to a gene; V was cut back by 5 bases and J by 3 bases. CDR3 length equals 15 residues. Germline values: CDR1 SEHNR, CDR2 FQNEAQ (reference sequence). The CDR3 nucleotides are TGTGCCAGCAGCACCGGGACAGGGGACAATCAGCCCCAGCATTTT. Encoded protein: CASSTGTGDNQPQHF. Together with reference TRBV7-9 and TRBJ1-5, the CDR3 gives the full variable domain: DTGVSQNPRHKITKRGQNVTFRCDPISEHNRLYWYRQTLGQGPEFLTYFQNEAQLEKSRLLSDRFSAERPKGSFSTLEIQRTEQGDSAMYLCASSTGTGDNQPQHFGDGTRLSIL.

In this sample, this clone turned up a few times. The chain links TRBV11-2 to TRBJ2-7; 9 bases agree with TRBD2. The CDR3 covers 15 residues. After removal of 1 base from V and 4 bases from J, the junction contained 5 bases not matched to a gene. The germline gives CDR1 SGHAT, CDR2 FQNNGV. CDR3 nucleotides: TGTGCCAGCAGCTTAGTGGCTAGCGGGGTTTACGAGCAGTACTTC. Its protein is CASSLVASGVYEQYF.

This chain joins TRBV5-5 and TRBJ2-7; 7 bases fit TRBD1. In germline, CDR1 is SGHKS, CDR2 YYEKEE (reference sequence). The CDR3 contains 15 residues. V shed 0 bases, J shed 6 bases, and the junction held 9 bases outside the gene matches. The CDR3 here is CASSLDTGAILEQYF. The CDR3, as DNA: TGTGCCAGCAGCTTGGATACAGGGGCCATACTCGAGCAGTACTTC.

The chain carries TRBV4-1 and TRBJ1-6, with TRBD1 as a possible D gene (5 bases). Trimming stripped 4 bases from V and 8 bases from J, with 15 bases between. Germline lookup yields CDR1 MGHRA and CDR2 YSYEKL. There are 15 residues in the CDR3. The CDR3 DNA reads TGCGCCAGCAGCCCGAACGCTGCAGGGTATTCACCCCTCCACTTT. Translation gives CASSPNAAGYSPLHF.

This CDR3 reads CASSRVYGQIIYEQYF. CDR3 DNA sequence: TGCGCCAGCAGCCGGGTTTATGGACAGATTATATACGAGCAGTACTTC. The V and J genes are TRBV4-3 and TRBJ2-7, with D perhaps TRBD1 (6 bases). Germline CDR1 and CDR2: LGHNA and YSLEER. The V gene lost 4 bases and the J gene lost 4 bases, with 20 bases spanning the gap. This CDR3 has 16 amino acids.

This chain uses TRBV19 with TRBJ1-5; no clear D. The ends were cut back, 4 bases at V and 7 bases at J, with 20 bases in the middle. Germline loops: CDR1 LNHDA, CDR2 SQIVND (reference sequence). This CDR3 region has 16 residues. The CDR3 loop reads CASSNVEGAGYQPQHF. CDR3 in DNA: TGTGCCAGTAGTAATGTAGAAGGTGCGGGGTACCAGCCCCAGCATTTT.

The CDR3 region is CASSHGQASSYEQYF. CDR3 sequence (DNA): TGTGCCAGCAGTCATGGACAGGCCAGCTCCTACGAGCAGTACTTC. The gene calls are TRBV6-6 and TRBJ2-7; 7 bases line up with TRBD1. V was pared by 5 bases and J by 0 bases, with 7 bases of the junction left unmatched. Germline V CDR1 and CDR2: MNHNY, SVGAGI (reference sequence). The CDR3 runs to 15 residues.